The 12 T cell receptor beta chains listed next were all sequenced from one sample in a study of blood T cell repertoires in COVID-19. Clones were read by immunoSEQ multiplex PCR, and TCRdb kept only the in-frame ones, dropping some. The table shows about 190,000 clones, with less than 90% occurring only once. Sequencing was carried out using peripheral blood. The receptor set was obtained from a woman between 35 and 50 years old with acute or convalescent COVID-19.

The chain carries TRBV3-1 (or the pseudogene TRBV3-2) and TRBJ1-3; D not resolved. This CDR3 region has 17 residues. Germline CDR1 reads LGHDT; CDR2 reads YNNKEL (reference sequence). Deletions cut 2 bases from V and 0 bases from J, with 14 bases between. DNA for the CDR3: TGTGCCAGCAGCCAAAATCTTGAGGGTAACTCTGGAAACACCATATATTTT. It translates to CASSQNLEGNSGNTIYF.

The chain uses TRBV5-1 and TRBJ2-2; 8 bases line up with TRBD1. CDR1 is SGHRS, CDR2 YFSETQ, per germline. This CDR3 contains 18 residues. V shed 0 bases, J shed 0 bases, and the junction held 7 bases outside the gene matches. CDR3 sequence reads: CASSLVGQGAANTGELFF. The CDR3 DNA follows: TGCGCCAGCAGCTTGGTAGGCCAGGGGGCGGCGAACACCGGGGAGCTGTTTTTT.

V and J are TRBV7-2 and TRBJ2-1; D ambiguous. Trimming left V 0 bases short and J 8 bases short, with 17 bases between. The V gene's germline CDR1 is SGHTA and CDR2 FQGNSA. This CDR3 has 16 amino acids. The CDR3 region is CASSLAVFSPGHEQFF. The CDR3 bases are TGTGCCAGCAGCTTAGCTGTTTTTTCTCCTGGCCATGAGCAGTTCTTC.

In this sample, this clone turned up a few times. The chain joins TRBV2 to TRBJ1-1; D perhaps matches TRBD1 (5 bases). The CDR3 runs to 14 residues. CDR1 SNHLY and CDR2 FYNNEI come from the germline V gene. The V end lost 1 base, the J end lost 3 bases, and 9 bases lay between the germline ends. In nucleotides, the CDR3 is TGTGCCAGCAGTGAAGGGACATTTGACACTGAAGCTTTCTTT. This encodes CASSEGTFDTEAFF.

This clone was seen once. CDR3 DNA: TGCGCCAGCAGCTTGGGGCAGGGGAGCAATCAGCCCCAGCATTTT. Amino acids: CASSLGQGSNQPQHF. The chain links TRBV5-1 to TRBJ1-5, with D maybe TRBD1 (6 bases). This CDR3 is built from 15 residues. Germline CDR1 reads SGHRS; CDR2 reads YFSETQ. V was cut by 0 bases and J by 1 base, with 8 bases left in between.

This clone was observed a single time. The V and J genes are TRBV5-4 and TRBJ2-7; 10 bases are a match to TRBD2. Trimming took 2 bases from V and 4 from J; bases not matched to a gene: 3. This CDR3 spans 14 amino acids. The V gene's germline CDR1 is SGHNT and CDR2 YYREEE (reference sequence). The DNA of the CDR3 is TGTGCCAGCAGCTTCGGGACTAGCGTTTACGAGCAGTACTTC. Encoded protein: CASSFGTSVYEQYF.

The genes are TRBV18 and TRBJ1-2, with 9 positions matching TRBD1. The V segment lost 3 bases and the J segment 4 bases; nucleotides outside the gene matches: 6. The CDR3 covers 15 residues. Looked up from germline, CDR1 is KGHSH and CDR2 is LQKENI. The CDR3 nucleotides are TGTGCCAGCTCACCTGGGACAGGGAGGAGCTATGGCTACACCTTC. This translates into CASSPGTGRSYGYTF.

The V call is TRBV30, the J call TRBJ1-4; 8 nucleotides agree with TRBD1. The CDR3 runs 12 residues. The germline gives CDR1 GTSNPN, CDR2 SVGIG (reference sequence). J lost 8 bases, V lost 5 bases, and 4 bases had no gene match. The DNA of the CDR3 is TGTGCCTGGGGTGACAGGGGCGAAAAACTGTTTTTT. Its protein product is CAWGDRGEKLFF.

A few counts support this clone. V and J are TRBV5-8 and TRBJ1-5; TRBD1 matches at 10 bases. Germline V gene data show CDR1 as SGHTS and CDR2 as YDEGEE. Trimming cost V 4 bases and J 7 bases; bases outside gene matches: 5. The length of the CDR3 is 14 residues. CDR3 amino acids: CASSRGQGNQPQHF. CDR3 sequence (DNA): TGTGCCAGCAGCCGGGGACAGGGGAACCAGCCCCAGCATTTT.

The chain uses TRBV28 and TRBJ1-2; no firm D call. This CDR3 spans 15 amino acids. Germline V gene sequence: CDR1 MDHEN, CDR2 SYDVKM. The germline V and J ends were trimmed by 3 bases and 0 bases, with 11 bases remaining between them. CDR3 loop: CASSFYEVANYGYTF. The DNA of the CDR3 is TGTGCCAGCAGTTTTTATGAGGTTGCTAACTATGGCTACACCTTC.

CDR3 nucleotide sequence: TGTGCCAGCAGCCTGTTCGGAACGGGACTTCAAGAGACCCAGTACTTC. Its translation is CASSLFGTGLQETQYF. The rearrangement joins TRBV5-4 to TRBJ2-5; weak D call: TRBD2 (6 bases). There are 16 residues in the CDR3. From germline, CDR1 is SGHNT and CDR2 YYREEE (reference sequence). The ends were cut back, 4 bases at V and 2 bases at J, with 18 bases in the middle. The full variable domain, rest sourced from reference TRBV5-4 and TRBJ2-5, is ETGVTQSPTHLIKTRGQQVTLRCSSQSGHNTVSWYQQALGQGPQFIFQYYREEENGRGNFPPRFSGLQFPNYSSELNVNALELDDSALYLCASSLFGTGLQETQYFGPGTRLLVL.

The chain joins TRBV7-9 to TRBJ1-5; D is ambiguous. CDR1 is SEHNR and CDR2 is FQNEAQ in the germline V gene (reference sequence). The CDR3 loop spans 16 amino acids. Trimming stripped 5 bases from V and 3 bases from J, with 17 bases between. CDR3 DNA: TGTGCCAGCAGCCTCTGGGAGGGCCAGCCCAATCAGCCCCAGCATTTT. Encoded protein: CASSLWEGQPNQPQHF.